This T cell receptor beta chain was sequenced during a study of human T cells and chemical hapten exposure. This clonotype was recorded many times. Antigen unknown. TCRdb reanalysed the RACE reads using MiXCR and keeps one entry per CDR3 protein. The data contain more than 55,000 distinct CDR3 sequences, approximately 10% of them singletons. This CDR3 is built from 16 residues. The germline CDR1 and CDR2 sequences are MNHNS and SASEGT. V shed 7 bases and J shed 0 bases, with 13 bases lying between them. Study-wide findings and caveats: With alopecia, donors may have immune responses unlike healthy people's.

Time point indicated: pre-sensitization, week 0. Indicated treatment: therapeutic diphenylcyclopropenone sensitization with weekly scalp DPC. V usage is TRBV6-1 and J usage is TRBJ2-6; possibly TRBD1 for D (6 bases). The source is a man in his forties with alopecia areata. Some clones in this sample may be carry-over from other donors' samples. Material: whole blood, obtained in connection with sensitization to the hapten diphenylcyclopropenone (DPC). CDR3 nucleotide sequence: TGTGCCAGCATCCCTAGAGGGGGCTCTGGGGCCAACGTCCTGACTTTC. Amino acid sequence: CASIPRGGSGANVLTF.